This is a list of T cell receptor beta chains from one sample in a study of blood T cells in healthy people across ages. One entry per CDR3 protein, called by TCRdb with MiXCR from the 5' RACE reads. The sample has more than 650,000 distinct CDR3 sequences, around a quarter seen once; the top ten hold less than 3.5%. These data are also associated with another study on T cells of mothers and their children.

The source material was blood. These TCRs come from a boy aged 5-17 years in good health. Each CDR3 is given with its conserved first and last residue. D genes are given only for firm matches. Only part of the rows carry a size: once, few, many, or a class if the clone is expanded.

>16|few|TRBJ2-2|.|TRBV5-1
TGCGCCAGCAGCTTGGCTGGCAGGAGGAACACCGGGGAGCTGTTTTTT
CASSLAGRRNTGELFF
>13|.|TRBJ2-5|.|TRBV2
TGTGCCAGCATGCCGGGTTACCAAGAGACCCAGTACTTC
CASMPGYQETQYF
>16|.|TRBJ2-1|TRBD1|TRBV28
TGTGCCAGCAGCCTCTCCCGGACAGGGCCTGCCGGGGAGCAGTTCTTC
CASSLSRTGPAGEQFF
>12|few|TRBJ1-2|.|TRBV3-1
TGTGCCAGCAGCCAAACGAGTAGAGGCTACACCTTC
CASSQTSRGYTF
>14|few|TRBJ1-2|.|TRBV5-6
TGTGCCAGCAGCTTGGCGTGGGGGAAAAATGGCTACACCTTC
CASSLAWGKNGYTF
>16|.|TRBJ2-7|.|TRBV28
TGTGCCAGCAGTTTAAGACGCGTCAGGGGTAAATACGAGCAGTACTTC
CASSLRRVRGKYEQYF
>14|.|TRBJ2-5|.|TRBV9
TGTGCCAGCAGCGTAGGAAACAGTCAAGAGACCCAGTACTTC
CASSVGNSQETQYF
>15|.|TRBJ2-3|TRBD2|TRBV7-3
TGTGCCAGCAGCTCTAAAGGGAGGGAAGGAGATACGCAGTATTTT
CASSSKGREGDTQYF
>15|once|TRBJ1-4|.|TRBV9
TGTGCCAGCAGCATTGCAGGGGTCGAGTATGAAAAACTGTTTTTT
CASSIAGVEYEKLFF
>15|few|TRBJ2-5|TRBD1|TRBV6-1
TGTGCCAGCAGTGACGCCAACAGGGGCGAGTGGGCCCAGTACTTC
CASSDANRGEWAQYF
>15|few|TRBJ2-7|.|TRBV4-1
TGCGCCAGCAGCCCCCAAGGGAGCGTTGGGTACGAGCAGTACTTC
CASSPQGSVGYEQYF
>15|few|TRBJ2-4|TRBD2|TRBV28
TGTGCCAGCAGTTTGGCGGGGGGGCTCCAAGCCATTCAGTACTTC
CASSLAGGLQAIQYF
>15|.|TRBJ2-3|TRBD2|TRBV12-3/TRBV12-4
TGTGCCAGCACCAAGTTAGCGGGGGACACAGATACGCAGTATTTT
CASTKLAGDTDTQYF
>16|.|TRBJ2-1|.|TRBV4-1
TGCGCCAGCAGCCCCACTCGGGGGGCCGCTATTAATGAGCAGTTCTTC
CASSPTRGAAINEQFF
>13|.|TRBJ1-2|TRBD1|TRBV12-3/TRBV12-4
TGTGCCAGCAGACTCGACAGGGCCCATGGCTACACCTTC
CASRLDRAHGYTF
>15|.|TRBJ2-1|.|TRBV2
TGTGCCAGCAGTGAACTACCTTTCTATGACAATGAGCAGTTCTTC
CASSELPFYDNEQFF
>14|few|TRBJ1-3|.|TRBV5-1
TGCGCCAGCAGCTTCGAAGCCATTGGAAACACCATATATTTT
CASSFEAIGNTIYF
>11|.|TRBJ2-5|.|TRBV12-3/TRBV12-4
TGTGCCAGCAGCTCGGCGGGTTCGGAGTTCTTC
CASSSAGSEFF
>15|many|TRBJ2-5|.|TRBV18
TGTGCCAGCTCACCACTTCACGCTGGTCAAGAGACCCAGTACTTC
CASSPLHAGQETQYF
>16|.|TRBJ2-3|TRBD2|TRBV25-1
TGTGCCAGCAGCGAGGGACTAGCGGTGATCACAGATACGCAGTATTTT
CASSEGLAVITDTQYF
>16|.|TRBJ2-3|TRBD1|TRBV27
TGTGCCAGCAGAATCCGGACAGGGGTCGACACAGATACGCAGTATTTT
CASRIRTGVDTDTQYF
>14|.|TRBJ2-1|.|TRBV29-1
TGCAGCATTTGGGTCCGGGGAGAGGGCAATGAGCAGTTCTTC
CSIWVRGEGNEQFF
>11|.|TRBJ1-2|TRBD1|TRBV30
TGTGCCTCCGGGACAGGGAATGGCTACACCTTC
CASGTGNGYTF
>13|few|TRBJ2-3|.|TRBV6-1
TGTGCCAGCAGTGAAGTGTACACAGATACGCAGTATTTT
CASSEVYTDTQYF
>15|few|TRBJ2-1|.|TRBV21-1
TGTGCCGGCAGTCCCTGGATGCGACGGTACAATGAGCAGTTCTTC
CAGSPWMRRYNEQFF
>11|.|TRBJ2-2|.|TRBV29-1
TGCAGCGTTGAAGGGCCCGGGGAGCTGTTTTTT
CSVEGPGELFF
>12|few|TRBJ2-3|.|TRBV24-1
TGTGCCACCTCTTCGGGGAGGGATACGCAGTATTTT
CATSSGRDTQYF
>15|.|TRBJ2-5|TRBD2|TRBV13
TGTGCCAGCGCCGGCGGGGGAGACCTCCGGGGGACCCAGTACTTC
CASAGGGDLRGTQYF
>14|.|TRBJ2-5|.|TRBV18
TGTGCCAGCTCACCGGGGGCTGGCGCTGAGACCCAGTACTTC
CASSPGAGAETQYF
>12|.|TRBJ1-4|.|TRBV10-3
TGTGCCATCAGTGACGTAGGACAAAAACTGTTTTTT
CAISDVGQKLFF
>17|few|TRBJ2-1|.|TRBV28
TGTGCCAGCAGTTTACCCCACGCGGCGGACCTCAAGGATGAGCAGTTCTTC
CASSLPHAADLKDEQFF